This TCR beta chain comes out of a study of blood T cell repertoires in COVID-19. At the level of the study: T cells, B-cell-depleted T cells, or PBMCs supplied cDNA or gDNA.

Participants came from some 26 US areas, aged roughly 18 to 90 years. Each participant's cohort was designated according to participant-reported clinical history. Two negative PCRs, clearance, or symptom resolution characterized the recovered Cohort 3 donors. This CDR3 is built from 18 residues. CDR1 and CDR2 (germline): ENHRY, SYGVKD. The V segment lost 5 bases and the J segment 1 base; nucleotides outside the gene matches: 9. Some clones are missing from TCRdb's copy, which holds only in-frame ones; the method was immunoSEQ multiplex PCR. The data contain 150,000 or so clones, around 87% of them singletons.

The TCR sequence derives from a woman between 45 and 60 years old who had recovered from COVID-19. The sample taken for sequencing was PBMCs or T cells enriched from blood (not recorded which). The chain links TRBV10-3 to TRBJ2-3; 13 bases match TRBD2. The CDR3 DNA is TGTGCCATCAGTCTAGGACTAGCGGGAGACCTTCGCACAGATACGCAGTATTTT. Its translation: CAISLGLAGDLRTDTQYF.